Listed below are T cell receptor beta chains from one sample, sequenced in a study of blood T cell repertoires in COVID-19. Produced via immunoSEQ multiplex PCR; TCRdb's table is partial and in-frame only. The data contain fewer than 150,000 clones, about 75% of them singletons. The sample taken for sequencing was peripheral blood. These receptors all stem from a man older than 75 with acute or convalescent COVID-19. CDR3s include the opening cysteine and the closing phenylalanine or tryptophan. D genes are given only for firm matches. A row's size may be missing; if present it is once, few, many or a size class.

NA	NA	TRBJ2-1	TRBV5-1	CASSLVPVYNEQFF	TGCGCCAGCAGCTTGGTCCCAGTTTACAATGAGCAGTTCTTC
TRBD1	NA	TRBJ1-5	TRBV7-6	CASSRQGGQPQHF	TGTGCCAGCAGCAGACAGGGCGGGCAGCCCCAGCATTTT
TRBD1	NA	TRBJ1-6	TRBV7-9	CASSSGTGSFSPLHF	TGTGCCAGCAGCTCCGGGACAGGGTCGTTCTCACCCCTCCACTTT
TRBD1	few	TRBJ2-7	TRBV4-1	CASSADRYYEQYF	TGCGCCAGCAGCGCGGACAGGTACTACGAGCAGTACTTC
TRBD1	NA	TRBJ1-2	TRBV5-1	CASSSKGTGADYGYTF	TGCGCCAGCAGCTCCAAGGGGACAGGGGCCGACTATGGCTACACCTTC
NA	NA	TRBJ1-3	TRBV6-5	CASSLSGRGGNTIYF	TGTGCCAGCAGTCTTAGCGGGCGAGGTGGAAACACCATATATTTT
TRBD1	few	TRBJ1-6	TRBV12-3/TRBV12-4	CASSTGVRSPLHF	TGTGCCAGCAGTACAGGGGTACGTTCACCCCTCCACTTT
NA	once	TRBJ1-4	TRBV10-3	CAIRGSPNEKLFF	TGTGCCATCAGGGGGAGTCCTAATGAAAAACTGTTTTTT
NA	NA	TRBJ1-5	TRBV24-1	CATSGAGSGPQHF	TGTGCCACCAGTGGAGCAGGGTCCGGGCCCCAGCATTTT
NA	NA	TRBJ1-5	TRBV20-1	CSASTIDRINQPQHF	TGCAGTGCTAGTACCATCGACAGGATCAATCAGCCCCAGCATTTT
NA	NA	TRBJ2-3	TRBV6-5	CASTLSGAGTQYF	TGTGCCAGCACCCTAAGTGGGGCAGGGACGCAGTATTTT
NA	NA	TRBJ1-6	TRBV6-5	CASREVGGVGSPLHF	TGTGCCAGCAGGGAGGTGGGGGGTGTGGGCTCACCCCTCCACTTT
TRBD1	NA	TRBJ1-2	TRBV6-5	CASSRDGTGFGYTF	TGTGCCAGCAGTCGGGATGGGACAGGGTTTGGCTACACCTTC
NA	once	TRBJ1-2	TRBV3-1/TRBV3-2	CASSQDIGGYGYTF	TGTGCCAGCAGCCAAGATATCGGGGGCTATGGCTACACCTTC
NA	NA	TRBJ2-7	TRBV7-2	CASSPAGGRGSYEQYF	TGTGCCAGCAGTCCGGCCGGCGGGCGGGGATCCTACGAGCAGTACTTC
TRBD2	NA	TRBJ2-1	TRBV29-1	CSVKGLAGNEQFF	TGCAGCGTCAAAGGACTAGCGGGGAATGAGCAGTTCTTC
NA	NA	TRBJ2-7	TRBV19	CASSRLQGSSEQYF	TGTGCCAGTAGTAGATTACAGGGATCTTCCGAGCAGTACTTC
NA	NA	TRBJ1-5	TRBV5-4	CASSLGYGGPQHF	TGTGCCAGCAGCTTGGGTTATGGCGGGCCCCAGCATTTT
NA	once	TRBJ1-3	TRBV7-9	CASSPPRGGHISGNTIYF	TGTGCCAGCAGCCCCCCACGGGGGGGGCACATTTCTGGAAACACCATATATTTT
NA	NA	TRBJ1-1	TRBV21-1	CASTNRTGQPNTEAFF	TGTGCCAGCACCAACAGAACCGGACAGCCAAACACTGAAGCTTTCTTT
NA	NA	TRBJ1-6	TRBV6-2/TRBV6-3	CASSHTTGGSPLHF	TGTGCCAGCAGTCACACGACAGGCGGTTCACCCCTCCACTTT
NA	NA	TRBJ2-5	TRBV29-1	CSVSSLVETQYF	TGCAGCGTTAGTAGCCTAGTCGAGACCCAGTACTTC
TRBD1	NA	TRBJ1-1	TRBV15	CATNDGDRGGTEAFF	TGTGCCACCAACGATGGGGACAGGGGCGGCACTGAAGCTTTCTTT
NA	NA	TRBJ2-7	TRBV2	CASSTRLGEQYF	TGTGCCAGCAGTACAAGACTCGGCGAGCAGTACTTC
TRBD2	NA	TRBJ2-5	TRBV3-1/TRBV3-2	CASKSGGLETQYF	TGTGCCAGCAAGAGCGGGGGGCTGGAGACCCAGTACTTC
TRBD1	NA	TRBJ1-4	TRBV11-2	CASSIRQGVIEKLFF	TGTGCCAGCAGCATTCGACAGGGGGTGATTGAAAAACTGTTTTTT
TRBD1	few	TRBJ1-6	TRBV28	CASSGQGLSPLHF	TGTGCCAGCAGTGGACAGGGTCTTTCACCCCTCCACTTT
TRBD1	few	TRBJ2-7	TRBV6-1	CASSELQGDEQYF	TGTGCCAGCAGTGAACTTCAGGGGGACGAGCAGTACTTC
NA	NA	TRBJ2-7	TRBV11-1	CASSLAAGEYEQYF	TGTGCCAGCAGCTTAGCGGCCGGGGAGTACGAGCAGTACTTC
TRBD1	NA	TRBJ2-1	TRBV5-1	CASSLHGTGEPSEQFF	TGCGCCAGCAGCTTACACGGGACAGGGGAGCCAAGTGAGCAGTTCTTC
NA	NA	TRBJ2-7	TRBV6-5	CASSIISYEQYF	TGTGCCAGCAGTATTATCAGCTACGAGCAGTACTTC
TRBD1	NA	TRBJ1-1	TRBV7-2	CASSQGGPSSEAFF	TGTGCCAGCAGCCAGGGGGGACCGAGCTCTGAAGCTTTCTTT
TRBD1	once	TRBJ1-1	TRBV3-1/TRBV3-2	CASSLSSGTGEAFF	TGTGCCAGCAGCCTATCCTCCGGGACAGGTGAAGCTTTCTTT
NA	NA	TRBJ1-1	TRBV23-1	CASSQRGQMNTEAFF	TGCGCCAGCAGTCAACGCGGGCAGATGAACACTGAAGCTTTCTTT
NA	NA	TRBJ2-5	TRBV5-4	CASSLLGAETQYF	TGTGCCAGCAGCTTATTAGGGGCAGAGACCCAGTACTTC
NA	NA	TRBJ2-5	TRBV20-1	CSVAGGTQYF	TGCAGTGTTGCAGGTGGGACCCAGTACTTC
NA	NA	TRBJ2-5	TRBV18	CASSLVGRETQYF	TGTGCCAGCTCACTTGTGGGGCGAGAGACCCAGTACTTC
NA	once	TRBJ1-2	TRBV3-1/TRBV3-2	CASSRVPGGGGYTF	TGTGCCAGCAGCCGCGTCCCGGGGGGCGGTGGCTACACCTTC
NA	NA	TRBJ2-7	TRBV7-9	CASSLSLPGGEQYF	TGTGCCAGCAGCTTATCTCTCCCCGGGGGCGAGCAGTACTTC
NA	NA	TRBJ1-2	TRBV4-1	CASSQGLGEPNYGYTF	TGCGCCAGCAGCCAAGGGTTGGGCGAACCTAACTATGGCTACACCTTC
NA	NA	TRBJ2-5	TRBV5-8	CASSLAELVLQETQYF	TGTGCCAGCAGCTTGGCCGAGTTGGTGCTTCAAGAGACCCAGTACTTC
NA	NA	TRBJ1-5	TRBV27	CASSLEGVGNQPQHF	TGTGCCAGCAGTTTAGAAGGGGTCGGGAATCAGCCCCAGCATTTT
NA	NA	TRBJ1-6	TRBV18	CASSPSYRPASNSPLHF	TGTGCCAGCTCACCAAGCTACAGACCCGCGAGTAATTCACCCCTCCACTTT
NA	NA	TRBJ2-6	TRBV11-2	CASSLVTTGANVLTF	TGTGCCAGCAGCTTAGTGACAACTGGGGCCAACGTCCTGACTTTC
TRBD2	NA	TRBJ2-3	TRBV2	CASSAGGGIDTQYF	TGTGCCAGCAGCGCGGGGGGAGGGATAGATACGCAGTATTTT
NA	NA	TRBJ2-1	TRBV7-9	CASSWGTHEQFF	TGTGCCAGCAGCTGGGGGACACATGAGCAGTTCTTC
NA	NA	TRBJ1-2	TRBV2	CASSTTGSYGYTF	TGTGCCAGCAGTACTACAGGGTCCTATGGCTACACCTTC
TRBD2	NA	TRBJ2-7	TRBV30	CAWMAGGIYEQYF	TGTGCCTGGATGGCCGGGGGGATCTACGAGCAGTACTTC
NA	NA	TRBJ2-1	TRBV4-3	CASSLGGGSDEQFF	TGCGCCAGCAGTTTGGGCGGCGGGTCGGATGAGCAGTTCTTC
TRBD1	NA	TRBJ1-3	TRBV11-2	CASTWTGSNTIYF	TGTGCCAGCACCTGGACAGGCTCGAACACCATATATTTT
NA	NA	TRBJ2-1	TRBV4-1	CASSQDGTPYNEQFF	TGCGCCAGCAGCCAAGACGGGACACCGTACAATGAGCAGTTCTTC
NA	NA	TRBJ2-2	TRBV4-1	CASSQEVSRNTGELFF	TGCGCCAGCAGCCAAGAGGTCTCCAGGAACACCGGGGAGCTGTTTTTT
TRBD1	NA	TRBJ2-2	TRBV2	CASSWGQTNTGELFF	TGTGCCAGCAGTTGGGGACAGACGAACACCGGGGAGCTGTTTTTT
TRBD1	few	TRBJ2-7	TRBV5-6	CASSAGTGGGIGEQYF	TGTGCCAGCAGCGCCGGGACAGGGGGCGGAATCGGCGAGCAGTACTTC
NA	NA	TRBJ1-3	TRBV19	CASRRAGVGNTIYF	TGTGCCAGTAGGAGGGCAGGGGTCGGAAACACCATATATTTT